This T cell receptor beta chain was documented in a study of post-analysis software for immune sequencing data. Regarding the study as a whole: Patients had higher frequencies than controls of roughly five TRBV segments, including TRBV5-6, TRBV5-1 and TRBV20-1.

The CDR3 is made up of 16 amino acids. Germline CDR1 and CDR2: LNHNV and YYDKDF (reference sequence). Germline trimming cut 3 bases from V and 2 bases from J; bases unmatched to any gene: 7. In this sample, this clonotype turned up a few times. The antigen remains unidentified. Every TCR beta cDNA library bore unique molecular identifiers. Starting from roughly 1 to 10 million T cells, the study yielded hundreds of thousands of cDNA molecules. TCRdb itself ran the PCR reads through MiXCR, one entry per CDR3 protein. The sample has 250,000 to 300,000 distinct CDR3 sequences; 35% to 45% are singletons. The receptor's source is a girl between 10 and 17 years old with multiple sclerosis. The genes are TRBV15 and TRBJ2-1, with 7 positions matching TRBD2. Sequenced sample: blood. This CDR3 is CATSRTGTTPYNEQFF. CDR3 sequence (DNA): TGTGCCACCAGCAGGACCGGGACTACTCCCTACAATGAGCAGTTCTTC.